This TCR beta chain came from a study of shared clonotypes between healthy human individuals. The table came from immunoSEQ multiplex PCR; TCRdb's copy has only in-frame clones and leaves some out. The sample records nearly 1 million clones, about 80% being singletons. This CDR3 has 12 amino acids. V shed 4 bases and J shed 4 bases, with 8 bases lying between them. Germline lookup yields CDR1 WSHSY and CDR2 SAAADI. Input material: memory CD4+ T cells sorted from blood. The subset was: CD45RA-negative fraction. The clonotype originates from a man aged 18 to 30 in good health. This sequence joins TRBV10-2 and TRBJ2-7; maybe TRBD2 (6 bases). CDR3 loop: CASSVAGYEQYF. Written as DNA, the CDR3 is TGCGCCAGCAGTGTGGCGGGGTACGAGCAGTACTTC.